There are many counts of the clone carrying this T cell receptor (beta chain). Its antigen is not identified. A universal primer site and UMIs were added as TCR cDNA was made by 5'RACE template switching. TCRdb reprocessed the 5' RACE reads via MiXCR and lists one record per CDR3 protein. The data contain some 250,000 distinct CDR3 sequences, around 3.5% of them singletons. The data were obtained in a study of T cells after yellow fever vaccination. Study conclusions and caveats: Clones from primary vaccination mostly reappeared after the booster (around 96% CD4, just over 85% CD8). Highly abundant clonotypes carried over from the bulk population could end up in FACS-sorted repertoires as contaminants. Secondary responses were weaker yet peaked faster, day 5 versus 15.

There are 11 residues in the CDR3. The germline V and J ends were trimmed by 6 bases and 9 bases, with 9 bases remaining between them. Germline values: CDR1 SGHTA, CDR2 FQGNSA. The TCR sequence derives from a man aged 18 to 29 who received the YFV17D yellow fever vaccine. The chain uses TRBV7-2 and TRBJ2-1; D possibly corresponds to TRBD2 (5 bases). Here the sequenced sample was PBMCs, taken 15 days after the yellow fever booster vaccination. The CDR3 reads CASRTGSEQFF. The CDR3 DNA follows: TGTGCCAGCAGAACGGGGAGTGAGCAGTTCTTC. The full variable domain, in which reference TRBV7-2 and TRBJ2-1 provide the parts outside the CDR3, is GAGVSQSPSNKVTEKGKDVELRCDPISGHTALYWYRQSLGQGLEFLIYFQGNSAPDKSGLPSDRFSAERTGGSVSTLTIQRTQQEDSAVYLCASRTGSEQFFGPGTRLTVL.